The 32 T cell receptor beta chains below were found in one sample sequenced in a study of vaccination effects on CD4 cells after COVID-19 (dated by TCRdb to the early 2020s). After less than 13 days of culture, CD4+ T cells were isolated with the EasySep CD4+ T cell isolation kit. Each participant received two doses of an mRNA SARS-CoV-2 vaccine, either BNT162b2 or mRNA-1273. Their cognate antigens are unknown. The receptor library was made with the immunoSEQ multiplex PCR assay. As stored in TCRdb, this immuneACCESS dataset retains in-frame rearrangements with V and J assigned. A fraction of the clones does not appear; measured against another copy, unresolved V genes explain less than half of the discrepancy, and the remainder lacks a known reason. For this sample there are roughly 41,000 clones; 65% to 75% appear just once. Of the sample, roughly 8% is held by the ten largest clones. The sequencing used CD4+ T cells from PBMCs cultured without peptide, collected after COVID-19 vaccination. The receptors were sampled from a human donor who received a COVID-19 vaccine.

The CDR3 DNA sequence: TGTGCCAGCAGGTTAGCGGGAGGGCGGCGAGATACGCAGTATTTT. Translating it yields CASRLAGGRRDTQYF. The V gene is TRBV27, the J gene TRBJ2-3; 11 nucleotides agree with TRBD2. V trimming: 6 bases; J trimming: 5 bases; junction bases outside the gene matches: 7. Germline CDR1 and CDR2: MNHEY and SMNVEV (reference sequence). The CDR3 runs 15 residues.

The chain uses TRBV3-1 (or the pseudogene TRBV3-2) and TRBJ2-7; 7 bases map to TRBD2. The CDR3 has 16 residues. The germline V gene has CDR1 LGHDT and CDR2 YNNKEL (reference sequence). Unmatched junction bases numbered 7, after V lost 1 base and J lost 1 base. The CDR3 coding sequence is TGTGCCAGCAGCCAAGGGGGAGGGCTTCGGTCCTACGAGCAGTACTTC. It specifies CASSQGGGLRSYEQYF.

V and J are TRBV6-5 and TRBJ2-6, with unresolved D. Trimming shortened V by 0 bases and J by 2 bases, and 8 bases separated the two germline ends. Germline V gene lookup returns CDR1 MNHEY and CDR2 SVGAGI. CDR3 length: 16 residues. The CDR3 loop reads CASSYSRRAGANVLTF. The CDR3, as DNA: TGTGCCAGCAGTTACTCTAGAAGGGCTGGGGCCAACGTCCTGACTTTC.

The chain carries TRBV3-1 (or the pseudogene TRBV3-2) and TRBJ2-2; D is unresolved. The CDR3 runs to 14 residues. The V end was cut by 4 bases, the J end by 5 bases, with 11 bases between. Germline CDR1 is LGHDT and CDR2 is YNNKEL (reference sequence). The CDR3 coding sequence is TGTGCCAGCAGCCCGCCACCCGGGACCGGGGAGCTGTTTTTT. Residues: CASSPPPGTGELFF.

The table lists this clone with a few counts. This sequence joins TRBV19 and TRBJ2-3, with a possible D match to TRBD2 (6 bases). This CDR3 spans 13 amino acids. Germline V lookup: CDR1 LNHDA, CDR2 SQIVND (reference sequence). V was trimmed by 7 bases and J by 9 bases, leaving 17 bases between them. The CDR3 loop reads CASKERGTGTQYF. The DNA for the CDR3 is TGTGCCAGTAAGGAACGGGGGACGGGCACGCAGTATTTT. Full variable domain (rest looked up from reference TRBV19 and TRBJ2-3): DGGITQSPKYLFRKEGQNVTLSCEQNLNHDAMYWYRQDPGQGLRLIYYSQIVNDFQKGDIAEGYSVSREKKESFPLTVTSAQKNPTAFYLCASKERGTGTQYFGPGTRLTVL.

The chain couples TRBV19 to TRBJ2-2; D could derive from TRBD1 or TRBD2 (5 bases each). The ends were cut back, 6 bases at V and 4 bases at J, with 24 bases in the middle. From germline, CDR1 is LNHDA and CDR2 SQIVND (reference sequence). The CDR3 length is 18 residues. The CDR3 nucleotides read TGTGCCAGTAGACCTCCGGCCCGGGGCAGGTGGAGCACCGGGGAGCTGTTTTTT. As protein: CASRPPARGRWSTGELFF.

This CDR3 is CASSYIRYGYTF. DNA for the CDR3: TGTGCCAGCAGCTACATCCGCTATGGCTACACCTTC. V is TRBV6-5 and J is TRBJ1-2; D unresolved. CDR3 length: 12 amino acids. Germline CDR1 is MNHEY and CDR2 is SVGAGI. V was pared by 6 bases and J by 4 bases, with 9 bases between.

The chain carries TRBV24-1 and TRBJ2-2, with 8 positions matching TRBD2. This CDR3 is 15 amino acids long. V was clipped by 9 bases and J by 4 bases; unmatched bases: 9. The germline V gene has CDR1 KGHDR and CDR2 SFDVKD. For the CDR3, the DNA is TGTGCCACCTCCCACGGGGGGGCGGGCACCGGGGAGCTGTTTTTT. Protein product: CATSHGGAGTGELFF.

The J gene is TRBJ2-6, the V gene TRBV12-3 or TRBV12-4, with D uncertain. The V gene lost 2 bases and the J gene lost 4 bases, with 3 bases spanning the gap. There are 13 residues in the CDR3. CDR3 sequence: CASSLTGANVLTF. The CDR3, as DNA: TGTGCCAGCAGTTTAACCGGGGCCAACGTCCTGACTTTC.

A few counts support this clone. V and J are TRBV14 and TRBJ1-1; perhaps TRBD1 as D (5 bases). The V gene lost 4 bases and the J gene lost 7 bases, with 7 bases spanning the gap. Germline CDR1 and CDR2: SGHDN and FVKESK. The CDR3 spans 11 residues. The CDR3 bases are TGTGCCAGCAGCCGGGACGGTGAAGCTTTCTTT. This codes for CASSRDGEAFF.

The chain links TRBV19 to TRBJ2-3; 9 bases are shared with TRBD1. The CDR3 covers 14 residues. With V trimmed by 9 bases and J by 0 bases, 4 bases remained unmatched. Germline-derived CDR1 and CDR2 are LNHDA and SQIVND (reference sequence). CDR3 sequence: CASDRGGSTDTQYF. The DNA for the CDR3 is TGTGCCAGCGACAGGGGGGGAAGCACAGATACGCAGTATTTT.

The chain joins TRBV18 to TRBJ1-1, with 7 bases matching TRBD1. The CDR3 sequence is 16 residues long. The germline CDR1 and CDR2 sequences are KGHSH and LQKENI. The trim removed 2 bases at V and 2 bases at J, leaving 8 bases unmatched. CDR3 protein: CASSPLGQGGNTEAFF. The CDR3 DNA reads TGTGCCAGCTCACCATTAGGTCAGGGGGGAAACACTGAAGCTTTCTTT.

About this clone: The junction differs from germline at one of its ends, possibly a read error. The rearrangement joins TRBV27 to TRBJ1-6; D call uncertain. The germline gives CDR1 MNHEY, CDR2 SMNVEV (reference sequence). CDR3 length: 9 amino acids. The CDR3 loop reads CASRLPLHF. For the CDR3, the DNA is TGTGCCAGCCGTTTACCCCTCCACTTT.

V gene TRBV27 combines with J gene TRBJ2-1; TRBD2 matches 11 bases. Germline CDR1 MNHEY, CDR2 SMNVEV (reference sequence). V lost 6 bases to trimming and J lost 2 bases; unmatched junction nucleotides: 6. The CDR3 runs to 16 residues. The CDR3 here is CASSIAGGGAYNEQFF. The DNA for the CDR3 is TGTGCCAGCAGCATAGCGGGAGGGGGGGCCTACAATGAGCAGTTCTTC.

This chain connects TRBV4-1 to TRBJ2-2; 8 bases are shared with TRBD2. Germline CDR1 and CDR2: MGHRA and YSYEKL. The CDR3 length is 17 residues. The J segment lost 2 bases and the V segment lost 4 bases, leaving 9 bases of the junction unmatched. The CDR3 nucleotides read TGCGCCAGCAGCCCTAAGGGTAGCGGGACCAACACCGGGGAGCTGTTTTTT. This encodes CASSPKGSGTNTGELFF.

This clone has just one count. DNA for the CDR3: TGTGCCAGCCAAACAGGGGTAGATACGCAGTATTTT. As protein: CASQTGVDTQYF. V is TRBV6-5 and J is TRBJ2-3; 7 nucleotides match TRBD1. This CDR3 spans 12 amino acids. Germline values: CDR1 MNHEY, CDR2 SVGAGI. V trimming: 8 bases; J trimming: 5 bases; junction bases outside the gene matches: 4.

The chain links TRBV30 to TRBJ1-1, with no clear D. The germline V gene encodes CDR1 GTSNPN and CDR2 SVGIG (reference sequence). The CDR3 is 14 residues long. V lost 2 bases and J 1 base, leaving 11 bases between the germline ends. The CDR3 spells CAWSSWRGNTEAFF. For the CDR3, the DNA is TGTGCCTGGAGTTCCTGGAGAGGGAACACTGAAGCTTTCTTT.

The rearrangement joins TRBV18 to TRBJ1-2, with TRBD1 identical over 7 bases. Germline CDR1 is KGHSH and CDR2 is LQKENI. The junction had 3 bases not matched to a gene; V was cut back by 6 bases and J by 2 bases. The CDR3 runs 13 residues. In DNA, the CDR3 is TGTGCCAGCTCGTTGACAGGGAACTATGGCTACACCTTC. Its protein is CASSLTGNYGYTF.

The CDR3 DNA is TGCGCCAGCAGCCACAGGGGCCAAGAGACCCAGTACTTC. The encoded protein is CASSHRGQETQYF. The chain joins TRBV4-1 to TRBJ2-5; D is perhaps TRBD1 (6 bases). The CDR3 runs 13 residues. Germline assignment: CDR1 MGHRA and CDR2 YSYEKL. Between the trimmed V and J ends, which lost 3 bases and 1 base, there was a span of 6 bases.

For the CDR3, the DNA is TGTGCCAGCAGCGTAGCTCCCAGCAGCACAGATACGCAGTATTTT. Protein sequence: CASSVAPSSTDTQYF. The chain carries TRBV9 and TRBJ2-3; no reliable D call. The CDR3 runs to 15 residues. CDR1 and CDR2 (germline): SGDLS, YYNGEE. Trimming stripped 0 bases from V and 0 bases from J, with 8 bases between.

The chain combines TRBV5-1 with TRBJ1-1, with D perhaps TRBD1 (5 bases). The V gene's germline CDR1 is SGHRS and CDR2 YFSETQ. V gave up 0 bases and J gave up 4 bases, with 10 bases separating them. CDR3 length: 14 amino acids. This chain's CDR3 is CASSLVDSFTEAFF. In nucleotides, the CDR3 is TGCGCCAGCAGCTTGGTAGACAGCTTCACTGAAGCTTTCTTT.

The chain uses TRBV27 and TRBJ1-5; possibly TRBD1 for D (5 bases). Germline loops: CDR1 MNHEY, CDR2 SMNVEV (reference sequence). This CDR3 comprises 14 residues. The V and J ends lost 2 bases and 6 bases respectively, with 11 bases between them. This CDR3 is CASSLRVGGQPQHF. The CDR3, as DNA: TGTGCCAGCAGTTTAAGGGTCGGGGGTCAGCCCCAGCATTTT.

The chain couples TRBV5-6 to TRBJ1-4, with D perhaps matching TRBD1 (6 bases). Germline CDR1 and CDR2: SGHDT and YYEEEE. The V and J ends lost 3 bases and 4 bases respectively, with 19 bases between them. CDR3 size: 17 residues. CDR3 residues: CASSSRLGGQSNEKLFF. In DNA, the CDR3 is TGTGCCAGCAGCTCACGCCTTGGCGGACAGAGTAATGAAAAACTGTTTTTT.

CDR3 sequence reads: CASTTGTNYGYTF. In DNA form, the CDR3 reads TGTGCCAGCACCACAGGGACTAACTATGGCTACACCTTC. The chain carries TRBV12-3 or TRBV12-4 and TRBJ1-2; D perhaps matches TRBD1 (6 bases). The germline V and J ends were trimmed by 7 bases and 0 bases, with 9 bases remaining between them. The CDR3 is made up of 13 amino acids.

The chain has TRBV19 and TRBJ2-5, with 9 bases fitting TRBD1. The germline V gene encodes CDR1 LNHDA and CDR2 SQIVND (reference sequence). V was pared by 7 bases and J by 9 bases, with 9 bases of the junction left unmatched. The CDR3 has 13 amino acids. CDR3: CASTADRGGAQYF. The CDR3 region has the DNA TGTGCCAGTACCGCGGACAGGGGAGGGGCCCAGTACTTC.

This clone showed up just a few times. The J gene is TRBJ2-1, the V gene TRBV6-1, with TRBD2 matching 8 bases. V dropped 4 bases and J dropped 8; count of bases not matched to a gene: 13. The germline CDR1 and CDR2 sequences are MNHNS and SASEGT. The CDR3 sequence is 16 residues long. CDR3 nucleotides: TGTGCCAGCAGTGGCCAACGGGAGGGCCGGGGGTATGAGCAGTTCTTC. It specifies CASSGQREGRGYEQFF.

The chain is built from TRBV7-9 and TRBJ2-1; a possible D gene is TRBD2 (5 bases). This CDR3 is built from 15 residues. V was pared by 5 bases and J by 0 bases, with 11 bases between. Germline values: CDR1 SEHNR, CDR2 FQNEAQ (reference sequence). The CDR3 region has the DNA TGTGCCAGCAGCCCGGACTGGAGCTCCTACAATGAGCAGTTCTTC. As protein: CASSPDWSSYNEQFF. Full variable domain (remainder filled in from reference TRBV7-9 and TRBJ2-1): DTGVSQNPRHKITKRGQNVTFRCDPISEHNRLYWYRQTLGQGPEFLTYFQNEAQLEKSRLLSDRFSAERPKGSFSTLEIQRTEQGDSAMYLCASSPDWSSYNEQFFGPGTRLTVL.

This clone was observed once. The rearrangement uses TRBV6-1 and TRBJ2-1; D is possibly TRBD2 (5 bases). The CDR3 spans 12 residues. Trimming shortened V by 2 bases and J by 9 bases, and 8 bases separated the two germline ends. Germline-derived CDR1 and CDR2 are MNHNS and SASEGT. CDR3 sequence: CASSERGREQFF. The CDR3 DNA reads TGTGCCAGCAGTGAAAGAGGGCGTGAGCAGTTCTTC.

The chain recombines TRBV21-1 with TRBJ2-7; the D segment call TRBD1 is taken from the table without a DNA check. TRBV21-1 is an annotated pseudogene. This CDR3 comprises 16 residues. DNA of the CDR3: TGTGCCAGCAGCAAAGCGGGACAGGGACCCTCCTACGAGCAGTACTTC. It translates to CASSKAGQGPSYEQYF.

The chain employs TRBV30 and TRBJ1-1; TRBD1 might be the D (6 bases). This CDR3 has 14 residues. Germline V gene sequence: CDR1 GTSNPN, CDR2 SVGIG (reference sequence). In DNA, the CDR3 is TGTGCTAACTACCGTCGGGGGCCAGACACTGAAGCTTTCTTT. It encodes CANYRRGPDTEAFF. Supplemented by reference TRBV30 and TRBJ1-1, the full variable domain reads SQTIHQWPATLVQPVGSPLSLECTVEGTSNPNLYWYRQAAGRGLQLLFYSVGIGQISSEVPQNLSASRPQDRQFILSSKKLLLSDSGFYLCANYRRGPDTEAFFGQGTRLTVV.

A few counts support this clone. The chain links TRBV5-1 to TRBJ2-1; 7 nucleotides match TRBD2. Germline V gene sequence: CDR1 SGHRS, CDR2 YFSETQ. The CDR3 length is 16 residues. The J segment lost 10 bases and the V segment lost 0 bases, leaving 13 bases of the junction unmatched. Here the CDR3 DNA reads TGCGCCAGCAGCTTGGATACTCCGAACGGGAGGCGGGAGCAGTTCTTC. It codes for CASSLDTPNGRREQFF. Full variable domain (remainder filled in from reference TRBV5-1 and TRBJ2-1): KAGVTQTPRYLIKTRGQQVTLSCSPISGHRSVSWYQQTPGQGLQFLFEYFSETQRNKGNFPGRFSGRQFSNSRSEMNVSTLELGDSALYLCASSLDTPNGRREQFFGPGTRLTVL.

The chain recombines TRBV7-9 with TRBJ2-5; D tentatively fits TRBD1 or TRBD2 (7 bases each). The CDR3 loop spans 15 amino acids. V was clipped by 3 bases and J by 2 bases, with 13 bases between them. Germline-derived CDR1 and CDR2 are SEHNR and FQNEAQ (reference sequence). The CDR3 is CASSLGGGGQETQYF. CDR3 nucleotide sequence: TGTGCCAGCAGCTTGGGAGGGGGCGGTCAAGAGACCCAGTACTTC.